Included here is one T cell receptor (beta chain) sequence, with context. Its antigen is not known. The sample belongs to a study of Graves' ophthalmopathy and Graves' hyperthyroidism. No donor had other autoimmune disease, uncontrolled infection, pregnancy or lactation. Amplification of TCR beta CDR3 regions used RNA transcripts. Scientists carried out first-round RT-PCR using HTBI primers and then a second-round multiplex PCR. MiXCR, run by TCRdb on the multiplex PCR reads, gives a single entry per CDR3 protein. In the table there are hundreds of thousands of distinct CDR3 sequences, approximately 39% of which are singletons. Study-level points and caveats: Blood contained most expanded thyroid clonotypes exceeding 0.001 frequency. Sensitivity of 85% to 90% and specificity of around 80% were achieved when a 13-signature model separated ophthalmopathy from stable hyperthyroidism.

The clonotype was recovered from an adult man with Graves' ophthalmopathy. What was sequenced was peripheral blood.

In DNA, the CDR3 is TGTGCCAGCAGCCAAGCTGACTCTGGAAACACCATATATTTT. It is translated as CASSQADSGNTIYF. This rearrangement joins TRBV4-2 to TRBJ1-3, with D hard to call. Germline V lookup: CDR1 LGHNA, CDR2 YNFKEQ. Trimming removed 1 base from V and 0 bases from J, with 4 bases in between. This CDR3 is built from 14 residues.